Below, one T cell receptor (beta chain) is given with its context. What it binds is not known. One entry per CDR3 protein, called by TCRdb with MiXCR from the 5' RACE reads. This sample has roughly 340,000 distinct CDR3 sequences, with more than 15% found just once. The data were obtained in a study of T-cell memory formation after mild COVID-19. J was trimmed by 10 bases and V by 6 bases; bases with no gene match: 9. The CDR3 runs to 14 residues. Germline CDR1 reads SNHLY; CDR2 reads FYNNEI. Study conclusions and caveats: Whereas later expanders leaned CD4+, clones contracting day 15 to 85 showed a balanced CD4/CD8 makeup. Memory from before infection featured some responding clones, which suggests cross-reactive memory joined.

The chain carries TRBV2 and TRBJ1-6, with 7 bases matching TRBD1. Sequenced input: PBMCs or a T cell subset sorted from them (not recorded which). This receptor was obtained from a man aged 18 to 35 who had mild COVID-19 (a few samples of this study predate the infection). Cell type and time point are not known. The CDR3 is CASSGPRQGSPLHF. CDR3 bases: TGTGCCAGCAGCGGGCCTCGACAGGGATCACCCCTCCACTTT.